This TCR beta chain appears in the sequencing data of a study of shared clonotypes between healthy human individuals (dated by TCRdb to 2019 to 2021). About the study as a whole: The cohort comprised two women and a few men aged 18 to 49 years. For each donor, three plates each were used for CD4 naive and CD4 memory, two plates were used for CD8 naive, and one plate was used for CD8 memory. The study deeply sequenced blood TCR repertoires of several healthy adults to estimate repertoire size and the extent of clonotype sharing between individuals. Libraries were prepared and TCR repertoires were sequenced by different laboratories using diverse techniques, in order to increase sequencing depth and limit assay-specific biases. Leukapheresis yielded between about 0.85 and 10 billion PBMCs per donor. The full study reports these points: Only blood was sampled, and tissue TCR repertoires likely differ from those in blood. Naive subsets generally had larger estimated clonotype richness than memory subsets. Clonotypes shared by all four sorted-subset donors showed higher generation probabilities than non-shared clonotypes. Rarefaction of sorted-subset datasets indicated incomplete sequencing despite the large sequencing depth. Pairwise subsampling indicated that sequencing depth was expected to affect the degree of clonotype sharing among donors. The genetic and exposure-history diversity represented was limited by the small number of donors. When several donors were compared, the shared fraction of clonotypes was around 5.1% for naive CD4, more than 3% for naive CD8, 2.3% for memory CD4, and under 0.5% for memory CD8.

For the CD8 naive samples, CD45RO-negative cells were positively selected for CCR7, yielding a CD45RA+CCR7+ population from which TemRA cells were excluded. Healthy HIV-negative adults with no recently reported acute infections or vaccinations were included as donors. Every donor was a Caucasian adult residing in Nashville, Tennessee, USA. After blood collection by leukapheresis, PBMCs were isolated using Ficoll-Histopaque density gradient centrifugation and then cryopreserved in the vapor phase of liquid nitrogen. Analytical flow cytometry was used to check the purity and quantity of each magnetically sorted T cell population. Each sorted fraction had its genomic DNA isolated and then quantified by UV absorbance on a Nanodrop 2000c. Note on this clone: Its antigen is still unknown. No base-level quality is on record; no much larger clone is a single base apart.

Using the deep immunoSEQ assay, multiplex PCR amplified TCR CDR3 regions from genomic DNA. Extracted genomic DNA from each cell subset was distributed evenly across all wells of several immunoSEQ 96-well plates, and each plate was treated as a replicate. Each replicate PCR for sorted subsets received 150 to 250 ng genomic DNA, equal to some 32,000 T cell genomes. Purified libraries were quantified with a Qubit 3.0 fluorometer, sized on a Bioanalyzer 2100, and re-quantified with the KAPA Library Quantification kit. Each immunoSEQ 96-well plate was sequenced on its own single-read 150-cycle Illumina NextSeq 550 flow cell. As for the original processing: Because the immunoSEQ output held only junctional sequences and lacked quality scores, the filtering could not match the filtering applied to full-length reads. To assign V/J genes and CDR3, sequences were annotated using PyIR, a Python wrapper for IgBLAST v1.9, with IMGT germline references. Reads with weak V/J assignments (E-value above 1e-6), missing CDR3, stop codons, out-of-frame junctions, or ambiguous translated residues were removed. V3J clonotypes were defined as sequences sharing the same inferred V gene, J gene, and CDR3 amino acid sequence. To compute the percentage overlap between repertoires, the number of shared unique clonotypes was divided by the size of the smaller repertoire. RTK rarefaction, the Chao1 estimator, and Recon v2.1 estimates of unobserved clonotypes were used to assess repertoire richness. Generation probabilities were computed with OLGA for all TCRbeta clonotypes obtained by the gDNA method from a handful of donors. Here the immuneACCESS table is served through TCRdb, limited to in-frame sequences with V and J called. Missing clones are a known gap in these copies; in checked studies unresolved V genes cover under half, and the rest lacks a known reason. That table gives V, J and clone size, and the DNA gave D and trimming. This sample comprises 2 million or so clones, approximately 94% of them detected only once. The ten top clones hold roughly 1.1% of the sample.

The CDR3, from cysteine to phenylalanine, totals 13 residues. Only the CDR3 region is kept as DNA, spanning 39 bases read in frame from base 1. V lost 2 bases and J lost 3 bases; the stretch between them is 8 bases long. CDR1 MNHEY and CDR2 SMNVEV are derived from the germline V gene (reference sequence). The rearrangement combines TRBV27 with TRBJ2-7, and possibly TRBD1, on 6 matching bases. The receptor's source is a man younger than 30 in good health. The sequencing input was naive CD8+ T cells sorted from blood. This sample's cell subset or site label indicates: CD45RA+CCR7+. The sequence in DNA is TGTGCCAGCAGTTTAACAGGGCACTACGAGCAGTACTTC. The translation is CASSLTGHYEQYF.